This T cell receptor beta chain was found in a study of cytomegalovirus exposure and HLA in healthy donors. The CDR3 length is 15 residues. Germline-derived CDR1 and CDR2 are SGHDN and FVKESK. Germline trimming cut 4 bases from V and 2 bases from J; bases unmatched to any gene: 7. This clone was recorded once. Its matching antigen is unknown. The primer mix had 60 Vbeta and 13 Jbeta primers. TCRdb's table, derived via immunoSEQ multiplex PCR, lists solely in-frame clones and lacks some. Of 110,000 to 150,000 clones listed, about 74% were seen once; the top ten hold roughly 4%. Study observations and caveats: When analyzed later, a missense DCLRE1C variant was found to be linked to TCR beta V- and J-gene trimming. The study had only CMV serostatus as immune exposure information.

Though probably carrying unrecorded immune exposures, donors were nominally healthy at sampling. The sequencing input was PBMCs. The clonotype comes from a young man in good health and CMV-seropositive. The chain is built from TRBV14 and TRBJ1-2; TRBD1 aligns across 7 bases. In DNA form, the CDR3 reads TGTGCCAGCAGCCGTCCGGGACAGCCGAACTATGGCTACACCTTC. Its translation: CASSRPGQPNYGYTF.